This entry lists 11 T cell receptor beta chains sequenced from one sample in a study of T cells in Graves' hyperthyroidism and ophthalmopathy. Using RNA transcripts as the source, TCR beta CDR3 regions were amplified. The TCR CDR3 was amplified in a first-round RT-PCR using the HTBI primer set. TCRdb fed the multiplex PCR reads into MiXCR, producing one record per CDR3 protein. Of around 700,000 distinct CDR3 sequences listed, approximately 18% are singletons. The sample taken for sequencing was blood. The receptors shown here come from a woman aged 45-65 years with Graves' hyperthyroidism that later progressed to Graves' ophthalmopathy.

This clonotype has only a few counts. The J gene is TRBJ2-1, the V gene TRBV7-8; TRBD2 matches at 9 bases. Germline V gene lookup returns CDR1 SGHVS and CDR2 FQNEAQ. The length of the CDR3 is 15 residues. V gave up 5 bases and J gave up 7 bases; unmatched junction bases: 9. Here the CDR3 DNA reads TGTGCCAGCAGCCGAAGGGGCGGGGGGGCAAATGAGCAGTTCTTC. This codes for CASSRRGGGANEQFF.

This clonotype was seen only a few times. V usage is TRBV29-1 and J usage is TRBJ2-7; D call uncertain. Germline V gives CDR1 SQVTM, CDR2 ANQGSEA. The CDR3 covers 13 residues. V was clipped by 2 bases and J by 3 bases, with 11 bases between them. The CDR3 DNA reads TGCAGCGTTGAACTTGGCAGAGACTACGAGCAGTACTTC. Its protein is CSVELGRDYEQYF.

The chain carries TRBV9 and TRBJ1-5; TRBD1 aligns across 7 bases. CDR1 is SGDLS and CDR2 is YYNGEE in the germline V gene. The CDR3 contains 14 residues. J was trimmed by 4 bases and V by 8 bases; bases with no gene match: 9. CDR3 protein: CASNMGQRNQPQHF. Written as DNA, the CDR3 is TGTGCCAGTAATATGGGACAGCGAAATCAGCCCCAGCATTTT.

This clonotype has a count of ten or more. This chain connects TRBV18 to TRBJ1-1; D call uncertain. Germline CDR1 and CDR2: KGHSH and LQKENI. V gave up 3 bases and J gave up 7 bases, with 6 bases separating them. This CDR3 is 11 amino acids long. In DNA, the CDR3 is TGTGCCAGCTCACCGAGCATTGAAGCTTTCTTT. Protein: CASSPSIEAFF.

The chain couples TRBV15 to TRBJ2-1; D perhaps matches TRBD1 (5 bases). Germline CDR1 reads LNHNV; CDR2 reads YYDKDF (reference sequence). Trimming removed 0 bases at V and 6 bases at J, with 12 bases between. This CDR3 is built from 15 residues. The CDR3 here is CATSRDLETVNEQFF. The DNA of the CDR3 is TGTGCCACCAGCAGAGATCTCGAGACAGTCAATGAGCAGTTCTTC.

This clonotype was found a few times. This may be a read error: a much more frequent sequence differs by one nucleotide. The chain uses TRBV2 and TRBJ2-1; 8 nucleotides agree with TRBD2. This CDR3 is built from 14 residues. Germline-derived CDR1 and CDR2 are SNHLY and FYNNEI. DNA of the CDR3: TGTGCCGGCAGTGGGCGGGGGGTTTACAATGAGCAGTTCTTC. This sequence encodes CAGSGRGVYNEQFF.

This clonotype was seen repeatedly, ten times or more. The junction departs from germline at one end; a sequencing error may be responsible. In nucleotides, the CDR3 is TGTGCCAGCAGCTTAGAGGGCAGGGGCACTGAAGCTTTCTTT. As protein: CASSLEGRGTEAFF. The chain joins TRBV5-1 to TRBJ1-1; D possibly corresponds to TRBD1 (6 bases). CDR1 is SGHRS, CDR2 YFSETQ, per germline. CDR3 size: 14 residues.

This clonotype was found many times. V and J are TRBV7-2 and TRBJ2-7, with D perhaps TRBD1 (6 bases). Per germline, CDR1 SGHTA and CDR2 FQGNSA. The CDR3 extends over 12 amino acids. V lost 5 bases and J 6 bases, leaving 11 bases between the germline ends. The CDR3 here is CASSQGRGEQYF. CDR3 bases: TGTGCCAGCAGCCAAGGCAGGGGCGAGCAGTACTTC.

This chain links TRBV10-1 with TRBJ2-3, with D possibly TRBD1 on 6 matching bases. This CDR3 region has 15 residues. Trimming took 2 bases from V and 2 from J, leaving 11 bases between them. Per the germline V gene, CDR1 is WNHNN and CDR2 is SYGVQD (reference sequence). CDR3 in amino acids: CASSEEGESTDTQYF. The CDR3 nucleotides read TGCGCCAGCAGTGAGGAGGGGGAGTCCACAGATACGCAGTATTTT.

CDR3 region: CSARQDDQNTGELFF. In nucleotides, the CDR3 is TGCAGTGCTAGACAGGATGACCAGAACACCGGGGAGCTGTTTTTT. The rearrangement joins TRBV20-1 to TRBJ2-2; D is uncertain. CDR1 is DFQATT, CDR2 SNEGSKA, per germline (reference sequence). V was trimmed by 2 bases and J by 1 base, leaving 11 bases between them. The CDR3 is 15 amino acids.

This clonotype showed up just a few times. This chain links TRBV7-9 with TRBJ1-2, with 12 bases fitting TRBD1. Germline CDR1 is SEHNR and CDR2 is FQNEAQ (reference sequence). CDR3 length: 17 amino acids. J gave up 7 bases and V 4 bases, and 13 bases lay outside the gene matches. DNA of the CDR3: TGTGCCAGCAGCTCCCCCCGGGGACAGGGGGCAATTGGTGGCTACACCTTC. Translated: CASSSPRGQGAIGGYTF.